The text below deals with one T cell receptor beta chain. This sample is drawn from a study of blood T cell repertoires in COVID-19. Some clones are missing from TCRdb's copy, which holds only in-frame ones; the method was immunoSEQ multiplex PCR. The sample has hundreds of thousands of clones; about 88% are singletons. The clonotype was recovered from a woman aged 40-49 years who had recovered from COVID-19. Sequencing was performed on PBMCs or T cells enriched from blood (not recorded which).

This CDR3 is CASSLTGTPSDEQFF. The CDR3 region has the DNA TGTGCCAGCAGCTTAACCGGGACACCTTCCGATGAGCAGTTCTTC. The chain combines TRBV13 with TRBJ2-1; D perhaps matches TRBD1 (6 bases). Germline V gene lookup returns CDR1 PRHDT and CDR2 FYEKMQ (reference sequence). V was clipped by 2 bases and J by 8 bases, with 16 bases between them. The CDR3 loop spans 15 amino acids.